This TCR beta chain comes out of a study of cytomegalovirus exposure and HLA in healthy donors. Study results and limitations: When analyzed later, a missense DCLRE1C variant was found to be linked to TCR beta V- and J-gene trimming. While the bulk of TCR sequences proved rare, some public TCRs turned up in many donors.

Concerning this clone itself: Antigen specificity is unknown.

The primer mix had 60 Vbeta and 13 Jbeta primers. Clones were read by immunoSEQ multiplex PCR, and TCRdb kept only the in-frame ones, dropping some. The sample has fewer than 250,000 clones; over 80% are singletons. Germline-derived CDR1 and CDR2 are GTSNPN and SVGIG (reference sequence). This CDR3 is built from 13 residues. Material for sequencing was PBMCs. The chain uses TRBV30 and TRBJ2-5, with D possibly being TRBD2 (6 bases). The J call may be faulty, since TRBJ2-7 better matches the DNA end. The TCR originated in a boy younger than 10 in good health and CMV-seronegative. CDR3 amino acids: CAWSTEGGYEQYF. The CDR3 region has the DNA TGTGCCTGGAGTACGGAGGGAGGATACGAGCAGTACTTC.